The sample holds one count of the clone carrying this T cell receptor beta chain. The CDR3 runs to 16 residues. V was clipped by 0 bases and J by 3 bases, with 13 bases between them. In germline, CDR1 is SGHDT, CDR2 YYEEEE. Produced via immunoSEQ multiplex PCR; TCRdb's table is partial and in-frame only. In the table there are some 660,000 clones, around 87% of which are singletons. The data originate from a study of shared T cell receptors in the human thymus. Separately, the same data were catalogued under a study of human thymus T cells. As that report states: Gene usage (both V and J) appeared biased in thymic and blood repertoires. Related work showed strongly overlapping thymic repertoires across unrelated individuals.

Sequences were obtained from thymocytes. The chain joins TRBV5-6 to TRBJ1-5, with D uncertain. The source is a boy in the first two years of life with a congenital heart defect. The CDR3 sequence: CASSLGAARINQPQHF. As DNA, the CDR3 is TGTGCCAGCAGCTTGGGGGCCGCCAGAATCAATCAGCCCCAGCATTTT.